The clone carrying this T cell receptor beta chain was picked up one time. Its target is not known. This sample was included in a study of OX40 agonist ivuxolimab in advanced cancers. Looking at the study overall: Every 2 weeks, patients received ivuxolimab intravenously, dosed at 0.01 to 10 mg/kg. Regarding the study as a whole: More expanded clones were seen, on average, in CD8+ T cells than in CD4+.

Some clones are missing from TCRdb's copy, which holds only in-frame ones; the method was immunoSEQ multiplex PCR. Of some 95,000 clones listed, 70% to 90% are singletons. V lost 6 bases and J lost 0, with 16 bases in between. The length of the CDR3 is 16 residues. Germline values: CDR1 SGHRS, CDR2 YFSETQ. Sequenced material: CD4+ or CD8+ T cells sorted from blood, taken in a trial of the OX40 agonist ivuxolimab. The receptor's source is an adult with an advanced solid tumor such as melanoma, head and neck, liver or kidney cancer. V gene TRBV5-1 combines with J gene TRBJ2-1; the D gene is possibly TRBD1 (6 bases). The CDR3 region is CASKLQTGTSYNEQFF. DNA of the CDR3: TGCGCCAGCAAGCTCCAAACAGGGACCTCCTACAATGAGCAGTTCTTC.